This entry lists 17 T cell receptor beta chains sequenced from one sample in a study of blood T cell repertoires in COVID-19. Data came from immunoSEQ multiplex PCR; TCRdb stores just in-frame clones and leaves some out. The data contain 100,000 to 150,000 clones, 65% to 85% of them singletons. The specimen sequenced was peripheral blood. All receptors derive from a woman older than 75 with acute or convalescent COVID-19.

This clone has only a few counts. The rearrangement links TRBV4-3 to TRBJ2-1; D not certain. Germline assignment: CDR1 LGHNA and CDR2 YSLEER. The CDR3 is made up of 15 amino acids. The V and J ends lost 3 bases and 0 bases respectively, with 9 bases between them. CDR3 loop: CASSHQFSSYNEQFF. The CDR3 coding sequence is TGCGCCAGCAGCCATCAGTTTTCCTCCTACAATGAGCAGTTCTTC.

The chain uses TRBV18 and TRBJ2-7, with 7 positions matching TRBD2. Looked up from germline, CDR1 is KGHSH and CDR2 is LQKENI. The CDR3 length is 14 residues. V lost 4 bases to trimming and J lost 5 bases; unmatched junction nucleotides: 8. DNA of the CDR3: TGTGCCAGCTCACGGGGGGGAGGCCGCGACGAGCAGTACTTC. Translated, it gives CASSRGGGRDEQYF.

The chain couples TRBV10-3 to TRBJ1-4; 7 bases agree with TRBD1. V lost 6 bases to trimming and J lost 5 bases; unmatched junction nucleotides: 3. This CDR3 spans 13 amino acids. CDR1 ENHRY and CDR2 SYGVKD come from the germline V gene. In DNA form, the CDR3 reads TGTGCCATCAGCACAGGGGTGAATGAAAAACTGTTTTTT. Protein product: CAISTGVNEKLFF.

The V and J genes are TRBV9 and TRBJ2-7, with 7 bases that match TRBD1. With V trimmed by 3 bases and J by 2 bases, 8 bases remained unmatched. The CDR3 loop spans 15 amino acids. Looked up from germline, CDR1 is SGDLS and CDR2 is YYNGEE. The CDR3 protein is CASSATGTETYEQYF. The DNA for the CDR3 is TGTGCCAGCAGCGCGACCGGGACAGAGACCTACGAGCAGTACTTC.

The gene calls are TRBV5-5 and TRBJ2-7; weak D call: TRBD2 (5 bases). The CDR3 runs to 17 residues. Between the trimmed V and J ends, which lost 2 bases and 1 base, there was a span of 19 bases. Germline loops: CDR1 SGHKS, CDR2 YYEKEE (reference sequence). The CDR3 region is CASSFGGYRAHSYEQYF. CDR3 DNA: TGTGCCAGCAGCTTTGGAGGATATAGGGCCCATTCCTACGAGCAGTACTTC.

The chain joins TRBV5-3 to TRBJ2-5, with 8 bases fitting TRBD1. TRBV5-3 is noted as an ORF with a role that remains uncertain. CDR3 size: 14 residues. V dropped 3 bases and J dropped 4; count of bases not matched to a gene: 5. The CDR3 here is CARSYPGGAETQYF. In DNA, the CDR3 is TGTGCCAGAAGCTACCCAGGGGGCGCAGAGACCCAGTACTTC.

V is TRBV30 and J is TRBJ2-1; 8 bases agree with TRBD1. V lost 0 bases to trimming and J lost 0 bases; unmatched junction nucleotides: 4. The CDR3 runs 16 residues. Germline V CDR1 and CDR2: GTSNPN, SVGIG (reference sequence). The CDR3 coding sequence is TGTGCCTGGAGTGTACGGACAGGGAGCTCCTACAATGAGCAGTTCTTC. It is translated as CAWSVRTGSSYNEQFF.

This clone was detected only once. V gene TRBV2 combines with J gene TRBJ2-1; TRBD2 matches 9 bases. Germline CDR1 and CDR2: SNHLY and FYNNEI. V shed 2 bases and J 8 bases; nucleotides not matched to a gene: 10. This CDR3 has 16 amino acids. CDR3 amino acids: CASSELGLAGADEQFF. CDR3 sequence (DNA): TGTGCCAGCAGTGAATTGGGGTTAGCGGGGGCTGATGAGCAGTTCTTC.

The J gene is TRBJ2-1, the V gene TRBV6-1; 11 bases map to TRBD1. The CDR3 sequence is 16 residues long. Germline values: CDR1 MNHNS, CDR2 SASEGT. Trimming took 1 base from V and 4 from J; bases not matched to a gene: 3. CDR3 in amino acids: CASSEVWDRGYNEQFF. For the CDR3, the DNA is TGTGCCAGCAGTGAAGTCTGGGACAGGGGGTACAATGAGCAGTTCTTC.

The chain couples TRBV5-4 to TRBJ1-1; 8 nucleotides line up with TRBD1. Trimming removed 4 bases from V and 6 bases from J; junction bases left unmatched: 8. The CDR3 contains 14 residues. Looked up from germline, CDR1 is SGHNT and CDR2 is YYREEE (reference sequence). The CDR3 loop reads CASSLTGVNSEAFF. The CDR3 coding sequence is TGTGCCAGCAGCCTGACAGGGGTGAATTCTGAAGCTTTCTTT.

The rearrangement uses TRBV6-6 and TRBJ1-6; TRBD1 matches at 12 bases. In germline, CDR1 is MNHNY, CDR2 SVGAGI (reference sequence). The length of the CDR3 is 16 residues. The junction had 10 bases not matched to a gene; V was cut back by 7 bases and J by 9 bases. CDR3 sequence (DNA): TGTGCCAGCAATGATCGGGACAGGGGGCTAATTTCACCCCTCCACTTT. Translating gives CASNDRDRGLISPLHF.

The CDR3 is CASSNYRGTYYGYTF. The DNA for the CDR3 is TGTGCCAGCAGCAACTACAGGGGAACGTACTATGGCTACACCTTC. The rearrangement links TRBV21-1 to TRBJ1-2; the table's TRBD1 call for D was not verified on the DNA. TRBV21-1 is a listed pseudogene. The CDR3 has 15 residues.

This clone was recorded a few times. The chain is built from TRBV6-2 or TRBV6-3 and TRBJ2-7, with 12 positions matching TRBD2. Germline-derived CDR1 and CDR2 are MNHEY and SVGEGT. The CDR3 totals 17 residues. The junction had 7 bases not matched to a gene; V was cut back by 0 bases and J by 4 bases. Here the CDR3 DNA reads TGTGCCAGCAGTTACTCCCGGACTAGCGGGAATCGGTACGAGCAGTACTTC. Its protein product is CASSYSRTSGNRYEQYF.

The chain couples TRBV24-1 to TRBJ2-5; D gene unclear. The CDR3 contains 13 residues. Germline V gene data show CDR1 as KGHDR and CDR2 as SFDVKD. Trimming left V 2 bases short and J 4 bases short, with 7 bases between. CDR3 DNA: TGTGCCACCAGTGATTGGGCAGGAGAGACCCAGTACTTC. Its protein product is CATSDWAGETQYF.

This sequence joins TRBV7-8 and TRBJ1-3; TRBD1 is a possible D gene (6 bases). V lost 0 bases to trimming and J lost 1 base, with 7 bases between them. The CDR3 is 15 residues long. Germline values: CDR1 SGHVS, CDR2 FQNEAQ. CDR3 nucleotides: TGTGCCAGCAGCTTAGCGGGACAATCTGGAAACACCATATATTTT. The encoded protein is CASSLAGQSGNTIYF.

The chain links TRBV7-2 to TRBJ1-2; D not resolved. The ends were cut back, 1 base at V and 2 bases at J, with 20 bases in the middle. Germline CDR1 reads SGHTA; CDR2 reads FQGNSA. The CDR3 loop spans 18 amino acids. This CDR3 is CASSLVAATSRRNYGYTF. CDR3 DNA sequence: TGTGCCAGCAGCTTAGTTGCTGCGACGTCAAGGAGAAACTATGGCTACACCTTC.

The CDR3 spells CASSITSGGDDEQFF. The DNA of the CDR3 is TGCGCCAGCAGCATTACTAGCGGGGGGGACGATGAGCAGTTCTTC. The chain uses TRBV5-1 and TRBJ2-1; 13 nucleotides align to TRBD2. Losses at the gene ends were 4 bases for V and 8 bases for J; bases not matched to a gene: 6. CDR1 and CDR2 from the germline V gene are SGHRS and YFSETQ. CDR3 length: 15 amino acids.